One and the same sample provided the 30 T cell receptor beta chains below, sequenced in a study of blood T cells in healthy people across ages. PCR was performed a second time for roughly 6 to 12 cycles using a sample-barcoded 5' primer and a J-beta primer mix. TCRdb called the 5' RACE reads again in MiXCR, with one record for every CDR3 protein. This table has about 1,500,000 distinct CDR3 sequences, 42% appearing once. Sequenced: blood. The receptors come from a woman younger than 35 in good health.

This clonotype was seen only a few times. The V call is TRBV20-1, the J call TRBJ2-7; D gene uncertain. The CDR3 has 12 amino acids. V was clipped by 0 bases and J by 4 bases, with 7 bases between them. CDR1 is DFQATT and CDR2 is SNEGSKA in the germline V gene (reference sequence). CDR3 nucleotides: TGCAGTGCTAGAGATTGGCGGTACGAGCAGTACTTC. This encodes CSARDWRYEQYF.

This clonotype was seen more than once but under ten times. The rearrangement uses TRBV15 and TRBJ2-7, with D tentatively TRBD1 (6 bases). CDR3 length: 14 amino acids. Germline V gene data show CDR1 as LNHNV and CDR2 as YYDKDF (reference sequence). Trimming removed 2 bases from V and 1 base from J, with 9 bases in between. DNA for the CDR3: TGTGCCACCAGCAGAACGACAGGATCCTACGAGCAGTACTTC. Protein product: CATSRTTGSYEQYF.

The chain is built from TRBV12-3 or TRBV12-4 and TRBJ2-4; D may match TRBD1 or TRBD2 (5 bases each). Judging by the DNA end, TRBJ2-7 fits better; the J call may be wrong. This CDR3 has 12 amino acids. The DNA for the CDR3 is TGTGCCAGCAGTCGGGACCTCCTCGAGCAGTACTTC. It translates to CASSRDLLEQYF.

In this sample, this clonotype turned up a few times. V is TRBV5-1 and J is TRBJ2-7; D remains ambiguous. Per germline, CDR1 SGHRS and CDR2 YFSETQ. Trimming cost V 0 bases and J 6 bases, with 7 bases left between them. The CDR3 covers 12 residues. The CDR3, as DNA: TGCGCCAGCAGCTTGGACATAACCGAGCAGTACTTC. It yields the protein CASSLDITEQYF.

This clonotype was recorded a few times. The rearrangement joins TRBV6-6 to TRBJ1-4, with D perhaps matching TRBD1 (5 bases). The V end lost 6 bases, the J end lost 5 bases, and 7 bases lay between the germline ends. Germline values: CDR1 MNHNY, CDR2 SVGAGI (reference sequence). The CDR3 length is 12 residues. The CDR3 region is CASSQGNEKLFF. The CDR3 nucleotides are TGTGCCAGCAGCCAGGGAAATGAAAAACTGTTTTTT.

This clonotype was counted only a few times. V gene TRBV4-1 combines with J gene TRBJ1-5; no clear D. CDR3 length equals 13 residues. Germline V gives CDR1 MGHRA, CDR2 YSYEKL. The V end was cut by 8 bases, the J end by 7 bases, with 15 bases between. The CDR3 loop reads CASSGTAIQPQHF. CDR3 DNA sequence: TGCGCCAGCTCCGGAACAGCGATCCAGCCCCAGCATTTT.

This clonotype has a handful of counts. The chain couples TRBV7-2 to TRBJ2-7, with a possible D match to TRBD2 (5 bases). Trimming left V 1 base short and J 2 bases short, with 12 bases between. This CDR3 has 15 amino acids. Germline-derived CDR1 and CDR2 are SGHTA and FQGNSA. This chain's CDR3 is CASSLGWENPYEQYF. The CDR3 DNA reads TGTGCCAGCAGCTTAGGTTGGGAGAACCCCTACGAGCAGTACTTC.

The rearrangement links TRBV11-2 to TRBJ2-1; 8 positions agree with TRBD2. From germline, CDR1 is SGHAT and CDR2 FQNNGV. This CDR3 region has 16 residues. V lost 5 bases to trimming and J lost 0 bases; unmatched junction nucleotides: 6. In DNA, the CDR3 is TGTGCCAGCAGCGTTAGCGGGGCGGTCTCCTACAATGAGCAGTTCTTC. Amino acids: CASSVSGAVSYNEQFF.

The CDR3 DNA follows: TGTGCCAGCAGGGAGGCCGGGACGGACTATGGCTACACCTTC. This codes for CASREAGTDYGYTF. V is TRBV7-9 and J is TRBJ1-2, with D perhaps matching TRBD1 (5 bases). Germline loops: CDR1 SEHNR, CDR2 FQNEAQ (reference sequence). Trimming removed 6 bases at V and 3 bases at J, with 14 bases between. The CDR3 length is 14 residues.

There are a few counts of this clonotype. The gene calls are TRBV5-1 and TRBJ2-1, with TRBD2 as a possible D gene (6 bases). CDR3 length: 16 amino acids. In germline, CDR1 is SGHRS, CDR2 YFSETQ. V shed 0 bases and J shed 7 bases, with 17 bases lying between them. This CDR3 reads CASSLAGTQIGNEQFF. In DNA, the CDR3 is TGCGCCAGCAGCTTGGCCGGGACTCAGATAGGGAATGAGCAGTTCTTC.

V gene TRBV9 combines with J gene TRBJ2-1; 7 bases are shared with TRBD2. Looked up from germline, CDR1 is SGDLS and CDR2 is YYNGEE. With V trimmed by 0 bases and J by 4 bases, 10 bases remained unmatched. This CDR3 has 17 amino acids. CDR3 in amino acids: CASSVAVRGLSYNEQFF. In nucleotides, the CDR3 is TGTGCCAGCAGCGTAGCCGTGCGGGGGTTATCATACAATGAGCAGTTCTTC.

This clonotype was recorded a few times. The V call is TRBV10-3, the J call TRBJ2-3; 9 nucleotides agree with TRBD2. With 10 bases clipped from V and 0 bases from J, the junction kept 11 bases outside the gene matches. The CDR3 is 16 amino acids. Germline assignment: CDR1 ENHRY and CDR2 SYGVKD. CDR3 residues: CATKPLTSGSTDTQYF. Written as DNA, the CDR3 is TGTGCCACAAAACCGCTCACTAGCGGGAGCACAGATACGCAGTATTTT.

The chain has TRBV7-2 and TRBJ2-7; 11 nucleotides line up with TRBD2. The V and J ends lost 3 bases and 7 bases, in that order; junction bases with no gene match: 17. The CDR3 loop spans 18 amino acids. The germline V gene encodes CDR1 SGHTA and CDR2 FQGNSA. The CDR3 nucleotides are TGTGCCAGCAGCTTTACAACTAGCGGGAGTAGCTCCTACAATGAGCAGTACTTC. Protein: CASSFTTSGSSSYNEQYF.

This clonotype came up a few times. The gene calls are TRBV29-1 and TRBJ1-2, with 8 bases identical to TRBD1. CDR3 size: 14 residues. V lost 1 base, J lost 8 bases, and 9 bases stayed unmatched. CDR1 is SQVTM and CDR2 is ANQGSEA in the germline V gene. The CDR3 sequence: CSVEAFGQGEGYTF. In DNA, the CDR3 is TGCAGCGTTGAAGCCTTCGGACAGGGTGAAGGCTACACCTTC.

This clonotype has a single count. Here the CDR3 DNA reads TGTGCCAGCAGTTTTTCTCAATCGCGGACTGAAGCTTTCTTT. It specifies CASSFSQSRTEAFF. The chain is built from TRBV12-3 or TRBV12-4 and TRBJ1-1; D not certain. Trimming pared 3 bases from V and 5 bases from J, leaving 13 bases between. The CDR3 covers 14 residues.

The chain recombines TRBV4-2 with TRBJ2-5, with TRBD2 as a possible D gene (6 bases). Looked up from germline, CDR1 is LGHNA and CDR2 is YNFKEQ. V lost 3 bases, J lost 2 bases, and 16 bases lay in between. CDR3 size: 16 residues. The chain's CDR3 is CASSQSRAGLQETQYF. CDR3 nucleotides: TGTGCCAGCAGCCAGAGCCGAGCGGGCTTACAAGAGACCCAGTACTTC.

Notes on this clonotype: No conserved phenylalanine or tryptophan ends this CDR3, so it is likely a read error. The J gene is TRBJ2-7, the V gene TRBV12-3 or TRBV12-4, with no clear D. V was trimmed by 6 bases and J by 0 bases, leaving 6 bases between them. This CDR3 has 12 amino acids. The CDR3 nucleotides read TGTGCCAGCAGCTCCAGCTCCTACGAGCAGTACCTC. As protein: CASSSSSYEQYL.

The chain couples TRBV6-5 to TRBJ2-2, with D perhaps assigned TRBD1 or TRBD2 (7 bases each). CDR1 is MNHEY, CDR2 SVGAGI, per germline. This CDR3 spans 15 amino acids. V was pared by 6 bases and J by 6 bases, with 17 bases between. The DNA for the CDR3 is TGTGCCAGCAGGATCGACAGGGAGGGGGCCGGGGAGCTGTTTTTT. This gives the protein CASRIDREGAGELFF.

The chain employs TRBV28 and TRBJ2-3; no clear D gene. Germline CDR1 MDHEN, CDR2 SYDVKM. With 8 bases removed from V and 7 bases from J, the gap between germline ends came to 10 bases. The CDR3 extends over 11 amino acids. The CDR3 loop is CASYQPYTQYF. The CDR3 nucleotides read TGTGCCAGCTATCAGCCTTATACGCAGTATTTT.

The chain links TRBV2 to TRBJ2-7; 13 positions match TRBD2. The CDR3 has 14 amino acids. CDR1 SNHLY and CDR2 FYNNEI come from the germline V gene. Trimming cost V 6 bases and J 5 bases; bases outside gene matches: 4. CDR3: CASSRTSGSHEQYF. The CDR3 bases are TGTGCCAGCAGCAGGACTAGCGGGAGCCACGAGCAGTACTTC.

V gene TRBV12-3 or TRBV12-4 combines with J gene TRBJ1-2, with D possibly being TRBD1 (6 bases). V was trimmed by 2 bases and J by 13 bases, leaving 14 bases between them. The CDR3 has 12 amino acids. DNA for the CDR3: TGTGCCAGCAGTTTACCGGCAGGGGTGTGCACCTTC. Translation gives CASSLPAGVCTF.

This clonotype has more than one count but fewer than ten. This chain uses TRBV10-3 with TRBJ2-1; D possibly corresponds to TRBD2 (5 bases). This CDR3 contains 16 residues. The germline gives CDR1 ENHRY, CDR2 SYGVKD. Trimming left V 7 bases short and J 0 bases short, with 16 bases between. The CDR3 nucleotides are TGTGCCATCAAACTAGGTTCAGATCGCTCCTACAATGAGCAGTTCTTC. It specifies CAIKLGSDRSYNEQFF.

This clonotype has just a few counts. The chain has TRBV12-3 or TRBV12-4 and TRBJ1-6; no firm D call. Trimming removed 4 bases from V and 9 bases from J, with 7 bases in between. This CDR3 region has 12 residues. The CDR3 coding sequence is TGTGCCAGCAGTTCCCCTGGTTCACCCCTCCACTTT. It codes for CASSSPGSPLHF.

The chain is built from TRBV27 and TRBJ1-2; D gene uncertain. Trimming left V 3 bases short and J 8 bases short, with 13 bases between. In germline, CDR1 is MNHEY, CDR2 SMNVEV (reference sequence). The CDR3 is 13 residues long. The CDR3 here is CASSFGPGGGYTF. CDR3 in DNA: TGTGCCAGCAGTTTCGGTCCTGGCGGAGGCTACACCTTC.

In this sample, this clonotype turned up a few times. The V and J genes are TRBV27 and TRBJ1-2; D may be TRBD1 (5 bases). V lost 3 bases and J lost 0, with 8 bases in between. Germline CDR1 MNHEY, CDR2 SMNVEV (reference sequence). CDR3 length equals 14 residues. This CDR3 reads CASSLSRANYGYTF. The CDR3 nucleotides read TGTGCCAGCAGTTTGTCCAGGGCTAACTATGGCTACACCTTC.

This clonotype was counted at least ten times. The CDR3: CAISSTDATQYF. In DNA form, the CDR3 reads TGTGCCATCAGTTCTACCGACGCGACCCAGTACTTC. The chain is built from TRBV10-3 and TRBJ2-5; D unclear. V lost 5 bases and J lost 7, with 11 bases in between. This CDR3 has 12 residues. The germline CDR1 and CDR2 sequences are ENHRY and SYGVKD.

The chain carries TRBV20-1 and TRBJ2-1; TRBD2 agrees at 8 bases. Germline trimming cut 4 bases from V and 6 bases from J; bases unmatched to any gene: 8. Germline V gene data show CDR1 as DFQATT and CDR2 as SNEGSKA (reference sequence). There are 14 residues in the CDR3. The CDR3 DNA sequence: TGCAGTGCTACCCAACGGGGGGGGCTCAATGAGCAGTTCTTC. It translates to CSATQRGGLNEQFF.

The rearrangement links TRBV13 to TRBJ1-2; 7 bases align to TRBD1. Germline values: CDR1 PRHDT, CDR2 FYEKMQ (reference sequence). The CDR3 has 15 amino acids. Trimming cost V 4 bases and J 3 bases; bases outside gene matches: 8. The chain's CDR3 is CASSSPRTGDYGYTF. DNA for the CDR3: TGTGCCAGCAGCTCCCCTCGGACAGGAGACTATGGCTACACCTTC.

The chain joins TRBV7-9 to TRBJ1-3; no definite D call. V was shortened by 0 bases and J by 0 bases, with 15 bases between the two germline ends. The V gene's germline CDR1 is SEHNR and CDR2 FQNEAQ (reference sequence). The CDR3 consists of 18 residues. The CDR3 nucleotides read TGTGCCAGCAGCTTAGCCCGAGGGAGACTTAACTCTGGAAACACCATATATTTT. It translates to CASSLARGRLNSGNTIYF.

This clonotype was observed a handful of times. The gene calls are TRBV10-3 and TRBJ2-1; TRBD1 matches 7 bases. V shed 10 bases and J 8 bases; nucleotides not matched to a gene: 11. The CDR3 runs to 13 residues. Germline CDR1 reads ENHRY; CDR2 reads SYGVKD. The CDR3 spells CATGRQGHDEQFF. The CDR3 DNA follows: TGTGCCACCGGCCGACAGGGTCACGATGAGCAGTTCTTC.